Listed below are T cell receptor beta chains from one sample, sequenced in a study of graft-versus-host responses after intestinal transplantation. Here immunoSEQ multiplex PCR was the method, and the copy in TCRdb shows in-frame clones only, minus some. This sample has some 13,000 clones; 80% to 90% occur once, and the top ten carry around half. The material sequenced was PBMCs, taken roughly 130 days after transplant. The origin of the receptors is a human patient who received an intestinal transplant, so some T cells may come from the graft donor. CDR3s include the opening cysteine and the closing phenylalanine or tryptophan. The D gene is left open where the match is weak. Clone size, where shown, is once, few, many, or a class for clones that have expanded.

d_gene: NA; j_gene: TRBJ2-7; v_gene: TRBV6-1; abundance: NA; CDR3nt: TGTGCCAGCAGTGAAGAAATGGGGGGCGCCTACGAGCAGTACTTC; CDR3aa: CASSEEMGGAYEQYF
d_gene: NA; j_gene: TRBJ2-7; v_gene: TRBV19; abundance: NA; CDR3nt: TGTGCCAGTAGTATTTTCAGGGGCTACGAGCAGTACTTC; CDR3aa: CASSIFRGYEQYF
d_gene: TRBD1; j_gene: TRBJ2-3; v_gene: TRBV2; abundance: NA; CDR3nt: TGTGCCAGCATGTCACCCACAGGGGGCGCGGGAGATACGCAGTATTTT; CDR3aa: CASMSPTGGAGDTQYF
d_gene: NA; j_gene: TRBJ2-7; v_gene: TRBV5-5; abundance: NA; CDR3nt: TGTGCCAGCAGCGAGGGGCCCCTCGGACCTTACGAGCAGTACTTC; CDR3aa: CASSEGPLGPYEQYF
d_gene: TRBD2; j_gene: TRBJ2-1; v_gene: TRBV5-1; abundance: NA; CDR3nt: TGCGCCAGCAGCTTGGCTAGCGGGAATTACAATGAGCAGTTCTTC; CDR3aa: CASSLASGNYNEQFF
d_gene: NA; j_gene: TRBJ2-6; v_gene: TRBV9; abundance: once; CDR3nt: TGTGCCAGCAGTGACGGACGCTCTGGGGCCAACGTCCTGACTTTC; CDR3aa: CASSDGRSGANVLTF
d_gene: TRBD2; j_gene: TRBJ2-2; v_gene: TRBV30; abundance: NA; CDR3nt: TGTGCCTGTCAGGGACTAGGTTTCACCGGGGAGCTGTTTTTT; CDR3aa: CACQGLGFTGELFF
d_gene: NA; j_gene: TRBJ2-3; v_gene: TRBV6-1; abundance: NA; CDR3nt: TGTGCCAGCAGTGTCGGACAGGGTGCGGGAGAAACAGATACGCAGTATTTT; CDR3aa: CASSVGQGAGETDTQYF
d_gene: NA; j_gene: TRBJ2-7; v_gene: TRBV19; abundance: NA; CDR3nt: TGTGCCAGTAGTAAAGGATACGAGCAGTACTTC; CDR3aa: CASSKGYEQYF
d_gene: NA; j_gene: TRBJ2-1; v_gene: TRBV10-3; abundance: few; CDR3nt: TGTGCCATCAGTGATCGAGGGGGCGGGAGTTACGATGAGCAGTTCTTC; CDR3aa: CAISDRGGGSYDEQFF
d_gene: NA; j_gene: TRBJ2-5; v_gene: TRBV14; abundance: NA; CDR3nt: TGTGCCAGCAGGCGACAGCTTCAAGAGACCCAGTACTTC; CDR3aa: CASRRQLQETQYF
d_gene: TRBD1; j_gene: TRBJ1-4; v_gene: TRBV15; abundance: NA; CDR3nt: TGTGCCACCAGCAGAGGCGGAAACAGGGGTAATGAAAAACTGTTTTTT; CDR3aa: CATSRGGNRGNEKLFF